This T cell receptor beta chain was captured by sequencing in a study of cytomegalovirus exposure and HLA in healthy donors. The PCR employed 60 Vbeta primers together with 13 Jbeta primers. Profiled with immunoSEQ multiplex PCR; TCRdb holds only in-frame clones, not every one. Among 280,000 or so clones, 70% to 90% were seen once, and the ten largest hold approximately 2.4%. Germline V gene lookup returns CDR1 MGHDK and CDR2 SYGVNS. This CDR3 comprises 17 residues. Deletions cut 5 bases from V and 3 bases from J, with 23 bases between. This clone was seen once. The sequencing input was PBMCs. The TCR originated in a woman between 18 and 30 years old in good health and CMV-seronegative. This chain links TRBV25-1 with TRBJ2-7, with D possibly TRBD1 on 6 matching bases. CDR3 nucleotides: TGTGCCAGCAGTCCGAGGGGGAAGGGGTTTGGGCTCTACGAGCAGTACTTC. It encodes CASSPRGKGFGLYEQYF.